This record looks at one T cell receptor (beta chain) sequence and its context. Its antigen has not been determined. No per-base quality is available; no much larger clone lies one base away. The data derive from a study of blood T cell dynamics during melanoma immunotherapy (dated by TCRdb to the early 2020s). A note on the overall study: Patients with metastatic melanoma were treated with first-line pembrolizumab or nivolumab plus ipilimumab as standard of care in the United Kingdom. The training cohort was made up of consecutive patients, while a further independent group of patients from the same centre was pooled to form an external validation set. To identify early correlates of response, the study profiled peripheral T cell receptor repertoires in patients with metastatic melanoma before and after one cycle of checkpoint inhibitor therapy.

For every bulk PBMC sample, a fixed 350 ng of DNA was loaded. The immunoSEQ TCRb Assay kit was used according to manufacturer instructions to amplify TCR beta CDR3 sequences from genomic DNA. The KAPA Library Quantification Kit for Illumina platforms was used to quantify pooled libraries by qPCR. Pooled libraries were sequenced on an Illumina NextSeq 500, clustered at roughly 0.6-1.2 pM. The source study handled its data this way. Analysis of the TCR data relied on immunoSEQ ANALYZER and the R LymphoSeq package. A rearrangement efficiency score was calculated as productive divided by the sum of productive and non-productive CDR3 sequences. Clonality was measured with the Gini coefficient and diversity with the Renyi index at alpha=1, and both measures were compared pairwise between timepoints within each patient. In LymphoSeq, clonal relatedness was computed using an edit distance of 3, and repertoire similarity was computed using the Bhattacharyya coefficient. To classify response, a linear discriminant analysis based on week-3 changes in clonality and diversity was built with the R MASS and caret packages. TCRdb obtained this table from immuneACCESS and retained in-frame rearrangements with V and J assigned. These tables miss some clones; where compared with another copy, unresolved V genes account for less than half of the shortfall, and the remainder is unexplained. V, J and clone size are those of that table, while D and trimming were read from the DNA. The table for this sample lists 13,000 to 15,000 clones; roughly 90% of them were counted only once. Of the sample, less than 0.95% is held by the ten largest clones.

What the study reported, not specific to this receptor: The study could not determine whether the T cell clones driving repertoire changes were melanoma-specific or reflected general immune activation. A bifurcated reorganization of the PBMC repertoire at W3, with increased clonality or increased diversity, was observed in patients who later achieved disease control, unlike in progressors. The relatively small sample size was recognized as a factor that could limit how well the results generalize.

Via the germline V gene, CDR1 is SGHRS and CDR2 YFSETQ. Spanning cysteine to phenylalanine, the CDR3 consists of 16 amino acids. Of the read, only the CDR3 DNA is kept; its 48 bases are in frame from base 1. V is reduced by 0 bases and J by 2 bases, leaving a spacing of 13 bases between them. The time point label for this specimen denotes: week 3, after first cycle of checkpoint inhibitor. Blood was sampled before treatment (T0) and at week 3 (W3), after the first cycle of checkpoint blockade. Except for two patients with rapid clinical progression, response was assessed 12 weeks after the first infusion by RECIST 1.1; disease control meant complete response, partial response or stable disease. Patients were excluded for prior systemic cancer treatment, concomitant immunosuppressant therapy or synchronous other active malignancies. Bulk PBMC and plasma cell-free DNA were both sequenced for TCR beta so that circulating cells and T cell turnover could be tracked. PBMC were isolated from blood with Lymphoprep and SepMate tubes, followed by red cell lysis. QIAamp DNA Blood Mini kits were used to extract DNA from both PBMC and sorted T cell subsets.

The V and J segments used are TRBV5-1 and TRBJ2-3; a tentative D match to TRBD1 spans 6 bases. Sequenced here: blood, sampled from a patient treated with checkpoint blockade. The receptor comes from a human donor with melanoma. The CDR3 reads CASSLVQGSLTDTQYF. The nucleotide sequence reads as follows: TGCGCCAGCAGCTTGGTCCAGGGGTCCCTCACAGATACGCAGTATTTT.